The clone carrying this T cell receptor (beta chain) occurred many times. This CDR3 is missing its conserved last phenylalanine or tryptophan, likely due to a read error. TCR beta CDR3 region amplification was performed from RNA transcripts. When the TCR CDR3 underwent first-round RT-PCR, the HTBI primer set was used. TCRdb re-derived calls from the multiplex PCR reads in MiXCR, one entry per CDR3 protein. The sample consists of 470,000 or so distinct CDR3 sequences, around 20% of them appearing once. The sample belongs to a study of T cells in Graves' hyperthyroidism and ophthalmopathy. The receptor's source is a man between 18 and 29 years old with Graves' hyperthyroidism. The sample taken for sequencing was blood.

The CDR3 DNA reads as TGTGCCAGCAGTTCGGAGGGAGGGGGGGAGCAGTACTTG. Translation gives CASSSEGGGEQYL. V is TRBV2 and J is TRBJ2-7; D might be TRBD2 (7 bases). The CDR3 sequence is 13 residues long. V was cut by 5 bases and J by 7 bases, with 15 bases left in between. Germline CDR1 reads SNHLY; CDR2 reads FYNNEI.